This is a list of T cell receptor beta chains from one sample in a study of cytomegalovirus exposure and HLA in healthy donors. Sequenced by immunoSEQ multiplex PCR; TCRdb stores in-frame clones only, minus some. The sample contains around 99,000 clones, about 80% of which appear only once. Sample: PBMCs. The receptors here all came from a woman in her forties or fifties in good health and CMV-seropositive. Each CDR3 is given without its conserved first and last residue. Each record gives: J gene, V gene, clone size, CDR3 protein. The size field is filled for only some rows; it gives once, few, many or a size class.

j_gene: TRBJ2-5
v_gene: TRBV5-8
abundance: .
CDR3aa: ASTPPNRQGATQY

j_gene: TRBJ1-3
v_gene: TRBV9
abundance: once
CDR3aa: ASSPRPPGGAGNTIY

j_gene: TRBJ1-2
v_gene: TRBV7-6
abundance: .
CDR3aa: ASSLGQGYGYT

j_gene: TRBJ2-7
v_gene: TRBV18
abundance: .
CDR3aa: ASSPLAGQLEQY

j_gene: TRBJ2-1
v_gene: TRBV4-3
abundance: few
CDR3aa: ASSARLGSAEQF

j_gene: TRBJ2-1
v_gene: TRBV6-5
abundance: .
CDR3aa: ASSYSLAGDNEQF

j_gene: TRBJ1-5
v_gene: TRBV27
abundance: .
CDR3aa: ASSPRGDISNQPQH

j_gene: TRBJ2-3
v_gene: TRBV9
abundance: once
CDR3aa: ASSVDLDTQY

j_gene: TRBJ2-1
v_gene: TRBV7-8
abundance: .
CDR3aa: ASSFLAGGPLNEQF

j_gene: TRBJ1-1
v_gene: TRBV7-2
abundance: once
CDR3aa: ASSLGGSNTEAF